This entry lists 26 T cell receptor beta chains sequenced from one sample in a study of T cells in women clearing cervical HPV infection (dated by TCRdb to the late 2010s). The library was made by the immunoSEQ multiplex PCR assay. This immuneACCESS table, as held by TCRdb, lists in-frame sequences with V and J called but not all clones. Of the missing ones, under half trace to an unresolved V gene in checked studies; the others have no known cause. This specimen's table enumerates about 25,000 clones. The biggest ten clones account for less than 4% of the sample. The sequenced sample was blood buffy coat. The receptors come from a woman aged 18-69 years with a cervical HPV16 infection that either progressed to CIN3+ or cleared (not recorded which).

As concerns this clone: From the germline J gene comes the end of the CDR3, since the read stops 3 residues before it. The chain recombines TRBV18 with TRBJ1-1, with D maybe TRBD1 (6 bases). The CDR3 spans 13 residues. Trimming took 5 bases from V and 1 from J, leaving 8 bases between them. Per the germline V gene, CDR1 is KGHSH and CDR2 is LQKENI. The CDR3 DNA, read in part, is TGTGCCAGCTCAGCGACAGGGAACACTGAA. Protein: CASSATGNTE. The CDR3, in full, reads CASSATGNTEAFF.

Concerning this clone: The observed sequence ends 3 residues before the CDR3 terminus, with the missing tail filled in from the germline J gene. The V and J genes are TRBV10-3 and TRBJ1-2; 8 bases are shared with TRBD1. CDR3 size: 15 residues. The V gene's germline CDR1 is ENHRY and CDR2 SYGVKD. Trimming cost V 4 bases and J 3 bases; bases outside gene matches: 7. CDR3 DNA, as far as it was read: TGTGCCATCAGTGTCGCCAGGGGGCGCGACTATGGC. This gives the protein CAISVARGRDYG. The whole CDR3 region reads CAISVARGRDYGYTF.

Note on this clone: The CDR3 end is not reached by the read, which stops 3 residues before it; the germline J gene fills it in. The genes are TRBV4-1 and TRBJ2-2, with 7 bases fitting TRBD1. The length of the CDR3 is 15 residues. Germline CDR1 reads MGHRA; CDR2 reads YSYEKL. With 1 base clipped from V and 3 bases from J, the junction kept 2 bases outside the gene matches. The CDR3 loop is CASSQGDSYTGELFF. The sequenced CDR3 bases are TGCGCCAGCAGCCAAGGGGACAGCTACACCGGGGAG.

The CDR3 bases that were read are TGTGCCAGCAGTGAATGGGACAGGGTATTGCAAGAGACC. Translation: CASSEWDRVLQET. The full CDR3 protein is CASSEWDRVLQETQYF. V is TRBV6-1 and J is TRBJ2-5, with TRBD1 matching 9 bases. Coverage ceases 3 residues before the CDR3 finishes, and the germline J gene fills in the end. V lost 2 bases to trimming and J lost 2 bases; unmatched junction nucleotides: 6. The CDR3 runs to 16 residues. Germline CDR1 MNHNS, CDR2 SASEGT.

Remarks on this clone: The read terminates 3 residues ahead of where the CDR3 ends, so the germline J gene completes it. The chain has TRBV7-9 and TRBJ1-2; possible D gene TRBD1, 6 bases. The CDR3 covers 12 residues. CDR1 is SEHNR and CDR2 is FQNEAQ in the germline V gene (reference sequence). Partial CDR3 DNA: TGTGCCAGCAGCTTAGAACAGGGCGAC. It specifies CASSLEQGD. The whole CDR3 sequence is CASSLEQGDYTF.

Incomplete CDR3 DNA: TGTGCCACCCGGGGGACTAACTATGGC. This encodes CATRGTNYG. The CDR3 in full is CATRGTNYGYTF. This chain joins TRBV7-9 and TRBJ1-2; tentative D call: TRBD1 (5 bases). Sequencing ends 3 residues short of the CDR3 end; the germline J gene provides the rest. The germline gives CDR1 SEHNR, CDR2 FQNEAQ (reference sequence). The CDR3 is made up of 12 amino acids. V was clipped by 10 bases and J by 0 bases, with 9 bases between them.

To note about this clone: The CDR3 end lies 3 residues beyond the end of the read and is filled in from the germline J gene. The chain has TRBV5-4 and TRBJ2-1, with a weak D call TRBD2 (6 bases). Germline V gives CDR1 SGHNT, CDR2 YYREEE (reference sequence). This CDR3 is 15 amino acids long. The V end lost 4 bases, the J end lost 5 bases, and 16 bases lay between the germline ends. CDR3: CASSPLAWGDNEQFF. Partial CDR3 DNA: TGTGCCAGCAGCCCACTAGCTTGGGGGGACAATGAG.

A word on this clone: The read falls 3 residues short of the CDR3 end, and the missing part is taken from the germline J gene. This rearrangement joins TRBV19 to TRBJ2-3; D is possibly TRBD2 (6 bases). Germline loops: CDR1 LNHDA, CDR2 SQIVND (reference sequence). The V gene lost 0 bases and the J gene lost 2 bases, with 21 bases spanning the gap. The CDR3 runs to 19 residues. The CDR3 loop reads CASSIDDGGLPGYTDTQYF. The sequenced CDR3 bases are TGTGCCAGTAGTATAGACGACGGGGGTCTCCCAGGGTACACAGATACG.

Notes on this clone: The read ends 3 residues before the CDR3 terminus; that terminus is restored from the germline J gene. J is TRBJ2-7 and V is TRBV20-1; 11 bases are shared with TRBD1. The CDR3 covers 15 residues. The junction had 7 bases not matched to a gene; V was cut back by 2 bases and J by 4 bases. The germline gives CDR1 DFQATT, CDR2 SNEGSKA (reference sequence). The CDR3 DNA, read in part, is TGCAGTGCTAGAATCGGGACAGGGGGTGGTTACGAG. Translated: CSARIGTGGGYE. The full CDR3 protein is CSARIGTGGGYEQYF.

For this clone: The CDR3 end is not reached by the read, which stops 3 residues before it; the germline J gene fills it in. The chain links TRBV7-9 to TRBJ1-1, with TRBD1 identical over 10 bases. The CDR3 covers 15 residues. Germline assignment: CDR1 SEHNR and CDR2 FQNEAQ (reference sequence). CDR3 bases read: TGTGCCAGCAGCTCCCGGGACAGGGGATCCAATGAG. Its translation is CASSSRDRGSNE. The entire CDR3 is CASSSRDRGSNEAFF.

Details on this clone: The read ends 3 residues before the CDR3 terminus; that terminus is restored from the germline J gene. The chain recombines TRBV18 with TRBJ1-4; D not certain. CDR3 length: 14 amino acids. CDR1 is KGHSH, CDR2 LQKENI, per germline. Trimming removed 3 bases at V and 8 bases at J, with 13 bases between. This CDR3 is CASSPGANEEKLFF. Partial CDR3 DNA: TGTGCCAGCTCACCCGGAGCGAATGAAGAAAAA.

Note on this clone: The read ends 3 residues before the CDR3 terminus; that terminus is restored from the germline J gene. This rearrangement joins TRBV6-2 or TRBV6-3 to TRBJ2-5, with D maybe TRBD2 (7 bases). The CDR3 has 15 residues. The V end was cut by 2 bases, the J end by 5 bases, with 15 bases between. CDR1 is MNHEY and CDR2 is SVGEGT in the germline V gene. CDR3 amino acids: CASSYVGGLGETQYF. The CDR3 DNA, read in part, is TGTGCCAGCAGTTACGTCGGGGGGCTCGGTGAGACC.

Here the CDR3 reads CASSQELAGGIPDTQYF. The sequenced part of the CDR3 DNA is TGTGCCAGCAGCCAAGAGCTAGCGGGGGGGATCCCAGATACG. The chain combines TRBV4-2 with TRBJ2-3, with 12 bases identical to TRBD2. The sequenced fragment ends 3 residues before the CDR3 boundary, so the rest is inferred from the germline J gene. Germline-derived CDR1 and CDR2 are LGHNA and YNFKEQ. This CDR3 is 17 amino acids long. V trimming: 0 bases; J trimming: 4 bases; junction bases outside the gene matches: 5.

On this clone: The read comes to an end 3 residues before the CDR3 does, leaving the germline J gene to fill in the end. The chain uses TRBV7-9 and TRBJ2-4, with 7 nucleotides matching TRBD2. The CDR3 contains 15 residues. Germline CDR1 SEHNR, CDR2 FQNEAQ (reference sequence). The CDR3 here is CASSLGRGSSYGQYF. Partial CDR3 DNA: TGTGCCAGCAGCTTAGGTCGCGGGAGTAGCTATGGT.

The CDR3: CASSQGQVGYEQYF. CDR3 DNA, as far as it was read: TGTGCCAGCAGCCAGGGACAGGTGGGGTACGAG. The chain carries TRBV7-3 and TRBJ2-7; 8 nucleotides align to TRBD1. The read stops 3 residues short of the end of the CDR3; the missing end is completed from the germline J gene. V was pared by 5 bases and J by 4 bases, with 7 bases of the junction left unmatched. Germline CDR1 reads SGHTA; CDR2 reads FQGTGA. The CDR3 is 14 amino acids.

Note on this clone: The sequence runs out 3 residues before the end of the CDR3; the remainder is reconstructed from the germline J gene. The V gene is TRBV7-9, the J gene TRBJ2-7; 9 nucleotides match TRBD1. This CDR3 is 14 amino acids long. CDR1 is SEHNR, CDR2 FQNEAQ, per germline (reference sequence). The trim removed 5 bases at V and 4 bases at J, leaving 6 bases unmatched. The CDR3 DNA, read in part, is TGTGCCAGCAGCCGACGGACAGGGGAATACGAG. Its protein product is CASSRRTGEYE. The entire CDR3 sequence reads CASSRRTGEYEQYF.

Remarks on this clone: Read data end 3 residues before the CDR3 end; the end is taken from the germline J gene. This chain uses TRBV2 with TRBJ1-5; 7 bases map to TRBD1. Germline V gene lookup returns CDR1 SNHLY and CDR2 FYNNEI. The CDR3 contains 14 residues. With V trimmed by 4 bases and J by 3 bases, 3 bases remained unmatched. Partial CDR3 DNA: TGTGCCAGCAGTGGGGGACAGCTCAATCAGCCC. As protein: CASSGGQLNQP. The complete CDR3 sequence is CASSGGQLNQPQHF.

Worth noting for this clone: The read terminates 3 residues before the CDR3 end, so the remaining end is supplied by the germline J gene. The rearrangement joins TRBV9 to TRBJ1-1; TRBD1 matches 7 bases. Germline CDR1 and CDR2: SGDLS and YYNGEE. V lost 3 bases and J lost 4; bases outside the gene matches: 3. The CDR3 sequence is 13 residues long. CDR3 amino acids: CASSEGQFTEAFF. The CDR3 DNA, read in part, is TGTGCCAGCAGCGAGGGACAGTTCACTGAA.

Concerning this clone itself: Read coverage stops 3 residues before the CDR3 terminus; the germline J gene supplies the remainder. Other nucleotide sequences in the sample specify the same CDR3. The J gene is TRBJ1-1, the V gene TRBV20-1; the D is unclear. The germline gives CDR1 DFQATT, CDR2 SNEGSKA (reference sequence). Trimming removed 2 bases from V and 1 base from J, with 8 bases in between. This CDR3 has 13 residues. CDR3 bases read: TGCAGTGCTAGACGCCAGGCGAACACTGAA. Encoded protein: CSARRQANTE. In full, the CDR3 reads CSARRQANTEAFF.

Concerning this clone itself: One junction end disagrees with the germline gene, perhaps due to a read error. The chain's CDR3 is CASSPDRGGRKLFF. CDR3 DNA, as far as it was read: TGTGCTAGCAGCCCCGACAGGGGGGGGAGAAAG. The chain joins TRBV7-7 to TRBJ2-2; 9 bases align to TRBD1. The read halts 3 residues ahead of the CDR3 end, with the missing end drawn from the germline J gene. The CDR3 loop spans 14 amino acids. Germline V CDR1 and CDR2: SSHAT, FNYEAQ (reference sequence).

Turning to this clone: The read finishes 3 residues shy of the CDR3 end, and the germline J gene is used to complete it. This sequence joins TRBV7-9 and TRBJ1-2; D gene ambiguous. CDR3 length equals 15 residues. The V gene's germline CDR1 is SEHNR and CDR2 FQNEAQ (reference sequence). The CDR3 spells CASSLEGFSYNDYTF. The sequenced part of the CDR3 DNA is TGTGCCAGCAGCTTGGAGGGTTTCTCCTACAATGAC.

For this clone: The read stops 3 residues short of the end of the CDR3; the missing end is completed from the germline J gene. This chain links TRBV18 with TRBJ1-1; unclear D gene. CDR1 and CDR2 from the germline V gene are KGHSH and LQKENI. V was pared by 6 bases and J by 0 bases, with 11 bases between. This CDR3 region has 14 residues. Incomplete CDR3 DNA: TGTGCCAGCTCCCCAGCGGCCCTGAACACTGAA. Protein: CASSPAALNTE. The complete CDR3 sequence is CASSPAALNTEAFF.

On this clone itself: The read gets to within 3 residues of the CDR3 end, and the germline J gene fills in the rest. The V gene is TRBV7-9, the J gene TRBJ1-1; D gene uncertain. The CDR3 has 13 residues. V was pared by 5 bases and J by 2 bases, with 9 bases between. Germline V gives CDR1 SEHNR, CDR2 FQNEAQ (reference sequence). The CDR3 reads CASSPTFNTEAFF. The sequenced CDR3 bases are TGTGCCAGCAGCCCCACTTTCAACACTGAA.

Note on this clone: The read ends 3 residues early relative to the CDR3; the germline J gene fills the gap. Within the sample, other DNA sequences also encode this same CDR3. The chain carries TRBV20-1 and TRBJ2-5; 9 bases line up with TRBD2. Germline V gives CDR1 DFQATT, CDR2 SNEGSKA (reference sequence). This CDR3 is built from 13 residues. J gave up 1 base and V 6 bases, and 3 bases lay outside the gene matches. CDR3 DNA, as far as it was read: TGCAGTGCAACGCGGGGGGGCCAAGAGACC. Its protein is CSATRGGQET. The entire CDR3 protein is CSATRGGQETQYF.

To note about this clone: The read gets to within 3 residues of the CDR3 end, and the germline J gene fills in the rest. The V gene is TRBV2, the J gene TRBJ1-2; the D is unclear. In germline, CDR1 is SNHLY, CDR2 FYNNEI. CDR3 length equals 13 residues. CDR3 residues: CAIRLARSYDYTF. CDR3 DNA, as far as it was read: TGTGCCATCAGACTAGCCCGATCCTACGAC.

In the case of this clone: The read halts 3 residues ahead of the CDR3 end, with the missing end drawn from the germline J gene. The gene calls are TRBV7-9 and TRBJ2-1; 14 bases map to TRBD2. The CDR3 contains 15 residues. Losses at the gene ends were 5 bases for V and 7 bases for J; bases not matched to a gene: 4. The germline V gene has CDR1 SEHNR and CDR2 FQNEAQ (reference sequence). Partial CDR3 DNA: TGTGCCAGCAGCGAGACTAGCGGGGGGGAAAATGAG. It encodes CASSETSGGENE. The entire CDR3 sequence reads CASSETSGGENEQFF.